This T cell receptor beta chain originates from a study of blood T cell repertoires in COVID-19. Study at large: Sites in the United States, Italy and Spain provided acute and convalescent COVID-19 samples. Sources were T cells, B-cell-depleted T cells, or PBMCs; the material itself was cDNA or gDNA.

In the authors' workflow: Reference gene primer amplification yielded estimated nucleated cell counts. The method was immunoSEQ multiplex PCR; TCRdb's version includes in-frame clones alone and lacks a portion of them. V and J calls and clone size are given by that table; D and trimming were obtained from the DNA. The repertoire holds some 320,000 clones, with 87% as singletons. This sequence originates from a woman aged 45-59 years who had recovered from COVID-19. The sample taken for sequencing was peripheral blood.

The CDR3, as DNA: TGTGCCAGCAGCTGGACAGGATCGGAGGGCTACACCTTC. Amino acid sequence: CASSWTGSEGYTF. V and J are TRBV7-2 and TRBJ1-2, with TRBD1 matching 7 bases. The length of the CDR3 is 13 residues. Germline V lookup: CDR1 SGHTA, CDR2 FQGNSA. With 4 bases clipped from V and 8 bases from J, the junction kept 7 bases outside the gene matches.